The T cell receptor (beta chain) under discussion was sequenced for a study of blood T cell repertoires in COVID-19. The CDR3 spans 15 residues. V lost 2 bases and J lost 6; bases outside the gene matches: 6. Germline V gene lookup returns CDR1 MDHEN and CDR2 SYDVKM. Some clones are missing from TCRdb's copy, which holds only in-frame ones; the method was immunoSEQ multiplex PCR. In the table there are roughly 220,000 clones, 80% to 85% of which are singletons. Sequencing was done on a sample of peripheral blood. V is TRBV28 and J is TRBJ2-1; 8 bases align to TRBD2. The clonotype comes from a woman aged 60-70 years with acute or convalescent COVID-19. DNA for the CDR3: TGTGCCAGCAGTTTAGGCGGGGGGAGGGGCAATGAGCAGTTCTTC. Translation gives CASSLGGGRGNEQFF.